A selection of T cell receptor beta chains follows, all from one sample in a study of tumor and adjacent non-tumor tissue in lung cancer. TCRdb itself ran the multiplex PCR reads through MiXCR, one entry per CDR3 protein. Among about 75,000 distinct CDR3 sequences listed, 55% to 70% were seen once. Sample: distant non-tumor lung tissue. These receptor sequences come from a woman in her forties or fifties with non-small cell lung cancer. Both conserved end residues are part of each CDR3. Fields, in order: J gene, D gene, V gene, clone size, CDR3 DNA, CDR3 protein. A D gene is named only where the DNA matches it firmly. Clone size is stated in some rows and not others, as once, few, many or a class when expanded.

>TRBJ1-5|TRBD1|TRBV12-3/TRBV12-4|NA
TGTGCCAGCAGTTTCGAGACAGGGATAAATCAGCAACAGCATTTT
CASSFETGINQQQHF
>TRBJ1-5|NA|TRBV5-5|NA
TGTGCCAGCAGCTCGGCGCCAGGACGTCAGCCCCAGCATTTT
CASSSAPGRQPQHF
>TRBJ2-1|TRBD2|TRBV20-1|few
TGCAGTGTTAGCGGGGTAAACAATGAGCAGTTCTTC
CSVSGVNNEQFF
>TRBJ2-5|TRBD1|TRBV20-1|NA
TGCAGTGGGGGTACAGGGGAGTGGTTAGGGGCCCAGTACTTC
CSGGTGEWLGAQYF
>TRBJ1-6|NA|TRBV20-1|many
TGCAGCGCAGACACGGCCCAAAGGTTCCACTTT
CSADTAQRFHF
>TRBJ2-5|TRBD2|TRBV4-1|many
TGCGCCAGCAGCGGGAGGGCCGTGTTTGGAGAGACCCAGTACTTC
CASSGRAVFGETQYF
>TRBJ2-1|TRBD2|TRBV4-3|NA
TGCGCCATCAGCCAAGCCCTCCCCCGGACTAACGGAGCGGGGGGTGAGCAGTTCTTC
CAISQALPRTNGAGGEQFF
>TRBJ1-2|NA|TRBV6-5|many
TGTGCCAGCAGGCAATCGGAGAGAGATGGCTACACCTTC
CASRQSERDGYTF
>TRBJ2-3|TRBD2|TRBV11-2|NA
TGTGCCAACAGTTTAGGGGCTAGCGGGAGGGTGGATACGCAGTATTTT
CANSLGASGRVDTQYF
>TRBJ2-7|NA|TRBV20-1|NA
TGCGGTGCCAGCGAGGAGGGAGTAGGATACGAGCAGTACTTC
CGASEEGVGYEQYF
>TRBJ2-7|TRBD1|TRBV4-2|many
TGTGCCAGCAGCCAAGATTACCAGGGGGTACGAGAGCAGTACTTC
CASSQDYQGVREQYF
>TRBJ2-1|TRBD2|TRBV11-2|many
TGTGCCAGCAGCTTAGTGGGGACTAGCGGGAGTGGTGAGCAGTTCTTC
CASSLVGTSGSGEQFF
>TRBJ1-5|NA|TRBV20-1|NA
TGCAGTGCTGCTGGAACAAGGGGCGTCCTGAGCAATCAGCCCCAGCATTTT
CSAAGTRGVLSNQPQHF
>TRBJ2-2|TRBD2|TRBV24-1|NA
TGTGCCACCAGTGATATGCCTAGCGGGAGAGGGACCGGGGGGCTGTTTTTT
CATSDMPSGRGTGGLFF
>TRBJ2-2|NA|TRBV6-1|NA
TGTGCAAGCAGTGATGACGCCGCGAACACCGGGGAGCTGTTTTTT
CASSDDAANTGELFF
>TRBJ1-5|NA|TRBV28|NA
TGTGTCAGCAGTCTAACAAGCAGGGTTACGAATCGGTCCCAGCATTTT
CVSSLTSRVTNRSQHF
>TRBJ1-6|TRBD1|TRBV5-5|many
TGTGCCAGCAGCAACACAGGGGTTGTTGGCTCCTATAATTCACCCCTCCACTTT
CASSNTGVVGSYNSPLHF
>TRBJ2-1|NA|TRBV12-3/TRBV12-4|NA
TGTGCCAGGCTCCCGGGAGTCTGTTCCTCGGCTAGAAGCTCCTACAACGAGCAGTTCTTC
CARLPGVCSSARSSYNEQFF
>TRBJ1-1|NA|TRBV4-1|NA
TGCGCCAGCAGTCAAGCGGCAGGGATTATTGAAGCTTTCTTT
CASSQAAGIIEAFF
>TRBJ2-2|NA|TRBV5-1|NA
TGCGCCAGCAGCCCGGACTCCGGATCGAACACCGGGGAGCTGTTTTTT
CASSPDSGSNTGELFF
>TRBJ2-5|TRBD1|TRBV29-1|many
TGCAGCGTGGCCCGGGACAGGGCTGAGACCCAGTACTTC
CSVARDRAETQYF
>TRBJ2-5|NA|TRBV29-1|NA
TGCAGCGTTGTCCGCGGGGACCCCACCGGGACCCAGTACTTC
CSVVRGDPTGTQYF
>TRBJ1-2|NA|TRBV6-6|NA
TGTGTCAACAGTTACTCCGCAGGGGATGGCTACACCTTC
CVNSYSAGDGYTF
>TRBJ2-3|NA|TRBV20-1|NA
TGCAGTCCAGGTCCGATCGGGAGTCGCACAGATACACAGTATTTT
CSPGPIGSRTDTQYF
>TRBJ1-2|TRBD1|TRBV12-3/TRBV12-4|NA
TGTGTCAGCAGCGCCGGGACAGAATTAAACTATGGCTACACCTTC
CVSSAGTELNYGYTF
>TRBJ2-6|NA|TRBV28|NA
TGCGCCAGCAGCACATGGGAGGCTGGGGCCTACGTCCTGACTTTC
CASSTWEAGAYVLTF
>TRBJ2-1|NA|TRBV11-2|NA
TGTGCCAACAGCTTAGAGTCTGGTGCAGGGCAGTTCTTC
CANSLESGAGQFF
>TRBJ2-3|NA|TRBV5-1|NA
TGCGCCAGCAGCACGACACTGGGACTTTCAGGAGGGGATACGCAGTATTTT
CASSTTLGLSGGDTQYF
>TRBJ2-7|NA|TRBV11-2|NA
TGTGCCAGCAGCTATAGCCCTGGAAACTACGAGCAGTACTTC
CASSYSPGNYEQYF
>TRBJ2-5|NA|TRBV7-9|NA
TGTGCCAGCAGCTTACCTCCCACCAGGCTGTCGGGGACCCAGTACTTC
CASSLPPTRLSGTQYF
>TRBJ2-5|TRBD1|TRBV11-2|NA
TGTACCAGTAGCCTTACAGGGGAGATCCAGTACTTC
CTSSLTGEIQYF
>TRBJ1-2|TRBD1|TRBV30|NA
TGTGCCTCTGGACCCTTAGGACAGGGGACCCCAGCTAACTATGGCTACACCTTC
CASGPLGQGTPANYGYTF
>TRBJ2-5|NA|TRBV6-2/TRBV6-3|many
TGTGCCAGCAGTAGACCCGGGACTTTTCCCTACTTC
CASSRPGTFPYF
>TRBJ2-1|NA|TRBV7-9|NA
TGTGCCAGCAGCTTAGAGGAGGGAAGAAGTGGTGAGCAGTTCTTC
CASSLEEGRSGEQFF
>TRBJ2-7|TRBD2|TRBV5-4|NA
TGTGCCAACAGCCGCCCCTCGACTAGCGGGAGCTCCTACGAACAGTACTTC
CANSRPSTSGSSYEQYF
>TRBJ2-3|NA|TRBV7-9|NA
TGTGCCAGCAGCTTAGACCCGGCCTCCTCTAGCATAGATACGCAGTATTTT
CASSLDPASSSIDTQYF
>TRBJ2-6|NA|TRBV30|NA
TGTGCCTGGAGAGAGCCAGGGACTGGGGCCAACGTCCTGACTTTC
CAWREPGTGANVLTF
>TRBJ2-4|NA|TRBV24-1|NA
TGTGCCACCAGTGATGCTACAGGGAGCGGGAACATTCAGTACTTC
CATSDATGSGNIQYF
>TRBJ2-5|NA|TRBV7-9|NA
TGTGCCAGCAGCTTACTTCACACCAGGCTGTTGGAGACCCAGTACTTC
CASSLLHTRLLETQYF